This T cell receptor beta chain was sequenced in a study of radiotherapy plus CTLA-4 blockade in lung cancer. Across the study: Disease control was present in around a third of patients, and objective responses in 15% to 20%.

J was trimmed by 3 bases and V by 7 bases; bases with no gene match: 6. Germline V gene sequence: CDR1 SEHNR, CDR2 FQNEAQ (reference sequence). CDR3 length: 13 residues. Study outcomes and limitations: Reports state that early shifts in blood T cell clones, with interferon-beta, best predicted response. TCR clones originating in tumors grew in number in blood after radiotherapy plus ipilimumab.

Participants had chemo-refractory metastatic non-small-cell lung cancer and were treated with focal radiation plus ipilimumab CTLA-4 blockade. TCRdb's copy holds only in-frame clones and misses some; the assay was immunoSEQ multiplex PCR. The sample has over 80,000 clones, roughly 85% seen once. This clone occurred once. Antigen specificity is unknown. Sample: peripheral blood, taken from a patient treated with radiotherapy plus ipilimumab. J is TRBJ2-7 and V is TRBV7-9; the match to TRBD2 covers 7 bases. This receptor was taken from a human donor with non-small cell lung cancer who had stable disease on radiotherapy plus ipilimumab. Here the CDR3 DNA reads TGTGCCAGCACAGGCGGGAGTAGCTACGAGCAGTACTTC. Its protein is CASTGGSSYEQYF.